Listed here is a single T cell receptor beta chain. The antigen remains undetermined. The entry originates in a study of spatial heterogeneity in lung cancer. Specified time point: sample taken at primary tumor resection. Tumor, nontumor lung or frozen PBMC supplied whole RNA that was sequenced unsorted. More than 70 TRACERx patients with early, untreated non-small cell lung cancer donated samples. TCRdb independently ran MiXCR on the 5' RACE reads; one entry per CDR3 protein. The repertoire holds more than 80,000 distinct CDR3 sequences, with about an eighth as singletons. Germline V gives CDR1 DFQATT, CDR2 SNEGSKA (reference sequence). CDR3 length: 15 residues. V trimming: 5 bases; J trimming: 2 bases; junction bases outside the gene matches: 9. Findings and caveats of the study: Blood contained ubiquitous expanded tumor TCRs more at resection than at follow-up.

The sample in question was PBMCs, obtained at surgery. The chain carries TRBV20-1 and TRBJ2-3; the match to TRBD2 covers 8 bases. The receptor's source is a male donor with early-stage non-small cell lung cancer. CDR3 in DNA: TGCAGTGCTGAGGGGAATAGCGGGAACACAGATACGCAGTATTTT. It translates to CSAEGNSGNTDTQYF.